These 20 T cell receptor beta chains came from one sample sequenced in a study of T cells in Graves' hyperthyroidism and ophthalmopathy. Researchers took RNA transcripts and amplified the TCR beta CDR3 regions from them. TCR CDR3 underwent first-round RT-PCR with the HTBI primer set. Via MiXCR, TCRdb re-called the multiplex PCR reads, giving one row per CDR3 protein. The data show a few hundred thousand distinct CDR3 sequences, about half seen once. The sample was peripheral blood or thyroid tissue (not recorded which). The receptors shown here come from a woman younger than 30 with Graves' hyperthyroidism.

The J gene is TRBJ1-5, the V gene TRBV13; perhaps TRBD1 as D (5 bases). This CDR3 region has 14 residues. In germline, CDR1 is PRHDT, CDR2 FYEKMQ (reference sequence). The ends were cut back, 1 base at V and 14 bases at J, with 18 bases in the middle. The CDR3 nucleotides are TGTGCCAGCAGCTTAGCCGGGACGGTGTCCTACGAGCATTTT. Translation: CASSLAGTVSYEHF.

In DNA form, the CDR3 reads TGCGCCAGCAGCCCAGGACAGGGGTACAATGAGCAGTTCTTC. It encodes CASSPGQGYNEQFF. The chain couples TRBV5-1 to TRBJ2-5, with 9 bases aligning to TRBD1. The DNA end is a closer match to TRBJ2-1, so the J assignment may be wrong. The germline gives CDR1 SGHRS, CDR2 YFSETQ. The CDR3 runs to 14 residues.

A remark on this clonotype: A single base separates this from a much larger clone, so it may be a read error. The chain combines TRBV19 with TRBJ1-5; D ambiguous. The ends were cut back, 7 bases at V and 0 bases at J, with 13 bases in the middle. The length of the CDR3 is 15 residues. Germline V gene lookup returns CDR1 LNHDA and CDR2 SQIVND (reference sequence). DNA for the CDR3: TGTGCCAGTACCCCAGTAGATTATAGCAATCAGCCCCAGCATTTT. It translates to CASTPVDYSNQPQHF.

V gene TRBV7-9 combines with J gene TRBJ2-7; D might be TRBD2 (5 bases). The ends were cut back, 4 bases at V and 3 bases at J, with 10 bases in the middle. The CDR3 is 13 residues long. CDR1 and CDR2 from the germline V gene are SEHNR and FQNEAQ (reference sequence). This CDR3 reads CASSSGTFYEQYF. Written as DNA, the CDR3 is TGTGCCAGCAGCTCGGGAACTTTCTACGAGCAGTACTTC.

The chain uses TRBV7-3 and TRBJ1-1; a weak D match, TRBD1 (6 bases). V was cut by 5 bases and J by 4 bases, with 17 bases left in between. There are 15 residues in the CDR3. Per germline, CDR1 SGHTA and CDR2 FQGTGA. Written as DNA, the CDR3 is TGTGCCAGCAGCCAAAAAACAGGGTCGGTCACTGAAGCTTTCTTT. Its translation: CASSQKTGSVTEAFF. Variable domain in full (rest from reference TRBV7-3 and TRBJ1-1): GAGVSQTPSNKVTEKGKYVELRCDPISGHTALYWYRQSLGQGPEFLIYFQGTGAADDSGLPNDRFFAVRPEGSVSTLKIQRTERGDSAVYLCASSQKTGSVTEAFFGQGTRLTVV.

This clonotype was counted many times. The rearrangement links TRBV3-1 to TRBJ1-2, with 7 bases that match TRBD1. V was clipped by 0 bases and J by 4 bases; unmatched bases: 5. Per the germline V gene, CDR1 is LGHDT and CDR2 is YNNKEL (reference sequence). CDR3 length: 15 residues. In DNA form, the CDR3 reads TGTGCCAGCAGCCAAGATCGGGGACAGACCTATGGCTACACCTTC. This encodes CASSQDRGQTYGYTF.

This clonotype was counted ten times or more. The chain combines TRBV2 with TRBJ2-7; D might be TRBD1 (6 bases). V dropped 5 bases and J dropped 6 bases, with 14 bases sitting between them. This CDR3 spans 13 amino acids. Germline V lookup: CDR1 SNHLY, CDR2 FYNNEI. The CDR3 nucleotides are TGTGCCAGCAGTATTCAGGGGTGGTCCGAGCAGTACTTC. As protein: CASSIQGWSEQYF.

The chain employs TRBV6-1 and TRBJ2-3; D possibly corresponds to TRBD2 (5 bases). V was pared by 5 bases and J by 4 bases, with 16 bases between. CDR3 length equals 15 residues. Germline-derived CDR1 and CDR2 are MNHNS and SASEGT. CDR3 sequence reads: CASSLGGLVSDTQYF. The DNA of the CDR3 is TGTGCCAGCAGTCTAGGCGGGCTAGTTTCAGATACGCAGTATTTT.

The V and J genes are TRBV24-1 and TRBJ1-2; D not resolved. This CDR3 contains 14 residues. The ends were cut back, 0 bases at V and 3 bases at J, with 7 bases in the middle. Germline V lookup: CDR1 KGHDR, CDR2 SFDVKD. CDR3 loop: CATSDLFRDYGYTF. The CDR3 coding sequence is TGTGCCACCAGTGATTTGTTTCGGGACTATGGCTACACCTTC.

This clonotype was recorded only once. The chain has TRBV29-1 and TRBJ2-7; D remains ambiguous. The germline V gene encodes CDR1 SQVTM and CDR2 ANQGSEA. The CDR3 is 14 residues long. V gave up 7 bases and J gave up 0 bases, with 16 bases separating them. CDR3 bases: TGCAGCGCCAGCAGCCGGGTTAGCTCCTACGAGCAGTACTTC. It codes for CSASSRVSSYEQYF.

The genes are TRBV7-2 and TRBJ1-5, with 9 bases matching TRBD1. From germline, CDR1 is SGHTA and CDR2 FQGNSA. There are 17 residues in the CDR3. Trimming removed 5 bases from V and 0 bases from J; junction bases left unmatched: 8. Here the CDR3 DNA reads TGTGCCAGCAGCAGAGCGGGACAGGGTTATAGCAATCAGCCCCAGCATTTT. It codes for CASSRAGQGYSNQPQHF.

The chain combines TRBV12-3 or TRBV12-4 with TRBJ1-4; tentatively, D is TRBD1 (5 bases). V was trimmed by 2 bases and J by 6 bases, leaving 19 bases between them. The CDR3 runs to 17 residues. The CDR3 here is CASSLSGAREYDEKLFF. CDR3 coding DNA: TGTGCCAGCAGTTTATCTGGGGCAAGGGAATATGATGAAAAACTGTTTTTT.

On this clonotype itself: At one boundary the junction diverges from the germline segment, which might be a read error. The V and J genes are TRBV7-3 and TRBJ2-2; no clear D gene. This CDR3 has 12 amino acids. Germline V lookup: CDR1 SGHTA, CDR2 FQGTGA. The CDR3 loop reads CAGSLGFGELFF. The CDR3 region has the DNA TGTGCCGGCAGCCTAGGATTCGGAGAGCTGTTTTTT. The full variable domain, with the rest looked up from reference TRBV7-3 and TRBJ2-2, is GAGVSQTPSNKVTEKGKYVELRCDPISGHTALYWYRQSLGQGPEFLIYFQGTGAADDSGLPNDRFFAVRPEGSVSTLKIQRTERGDSAVYLCAGSLGFGELFFGEGSRLTVL.

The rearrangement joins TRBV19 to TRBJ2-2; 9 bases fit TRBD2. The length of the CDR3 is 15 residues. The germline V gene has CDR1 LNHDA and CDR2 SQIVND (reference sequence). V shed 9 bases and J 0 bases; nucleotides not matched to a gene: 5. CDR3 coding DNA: TGTGCCAGCGGGACTAGCCGGACGAACACCGGGGAGCTGTTTTTT. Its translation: CASGTSRTNTGELFF.

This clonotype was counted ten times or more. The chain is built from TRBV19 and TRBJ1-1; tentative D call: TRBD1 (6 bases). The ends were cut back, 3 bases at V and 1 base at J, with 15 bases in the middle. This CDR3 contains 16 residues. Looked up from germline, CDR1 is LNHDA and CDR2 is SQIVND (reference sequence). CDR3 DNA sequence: TGTGCCAGTAGTATTGAAGGGGGGGCACCGAACACTGAAGCTTTCTTT. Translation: CASSIEGGAPNTEAFF.

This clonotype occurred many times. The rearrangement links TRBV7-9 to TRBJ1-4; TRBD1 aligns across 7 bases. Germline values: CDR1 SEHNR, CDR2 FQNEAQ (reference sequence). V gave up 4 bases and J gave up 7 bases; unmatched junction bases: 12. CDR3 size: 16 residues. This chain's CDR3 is CASSSTQPGQPEKLFF. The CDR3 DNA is TGTGCCAGCAGCTCCACACAACCGGGACAGCCTGAAAAACTGTTTTTT.

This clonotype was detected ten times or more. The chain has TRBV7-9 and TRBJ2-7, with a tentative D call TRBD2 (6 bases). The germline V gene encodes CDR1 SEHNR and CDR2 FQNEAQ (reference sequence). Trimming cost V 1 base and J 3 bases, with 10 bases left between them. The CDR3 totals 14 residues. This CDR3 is CASSLVAGNYEQYF. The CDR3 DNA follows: TGTGCCAGCAGCTTAGTCGCGGGAAACTACGAGCAGTACTTC.

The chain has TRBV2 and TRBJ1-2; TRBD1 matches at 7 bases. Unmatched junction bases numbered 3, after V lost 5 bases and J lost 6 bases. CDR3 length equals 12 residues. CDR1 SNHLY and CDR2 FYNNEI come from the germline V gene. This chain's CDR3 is CASSYRGNGYTF. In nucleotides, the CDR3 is TGTGCCAGCAGTTACAGGGGTAATGGCTACACCTTC.

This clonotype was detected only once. The CDR3 reads CAISEGRGETQYF. The DNA of the CDR3 is TGTGCCATCAGTGAGGGCCGGGGAGAGACCCAGTACTTC. This chain connects TRBV10-3 to TRBJ2-5; possible D gene TRBD2, 5 bases. V was pared by 2 bases and J by 4 bases, with 8 bases between. Germline V gene lookup returns CDR1 ENHRY and CDR2 SYGVKD. The CDR3 has 13 amino acids.

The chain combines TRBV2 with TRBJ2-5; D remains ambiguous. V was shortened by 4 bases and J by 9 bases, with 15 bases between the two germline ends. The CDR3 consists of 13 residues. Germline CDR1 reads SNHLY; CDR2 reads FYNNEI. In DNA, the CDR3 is TGTGCCAGCAGTGGACAAGGGCTTGGGCCCCAGTACTTC. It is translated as CASSGQGLGPQYF.